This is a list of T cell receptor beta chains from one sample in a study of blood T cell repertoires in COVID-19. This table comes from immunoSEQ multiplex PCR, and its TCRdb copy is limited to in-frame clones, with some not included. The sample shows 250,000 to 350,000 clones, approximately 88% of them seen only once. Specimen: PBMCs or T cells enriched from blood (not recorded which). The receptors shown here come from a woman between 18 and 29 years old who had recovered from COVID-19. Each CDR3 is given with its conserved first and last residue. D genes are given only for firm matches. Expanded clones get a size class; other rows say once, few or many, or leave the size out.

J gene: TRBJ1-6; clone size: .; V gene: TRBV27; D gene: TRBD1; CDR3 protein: CASRWTGVAPENSPLHF; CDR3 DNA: TGTGCCAGCAGATGGACAGGGGTGGCCCCGGAGAATTCACCCCTCCACTTT
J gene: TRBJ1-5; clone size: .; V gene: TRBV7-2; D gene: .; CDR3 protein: CASSLGVARSSNQPQHF; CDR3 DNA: TGTGCCAGCAGCTTAGGTGTAGCCCGCAGCAGCAATCAGCCCCAGCATTTT
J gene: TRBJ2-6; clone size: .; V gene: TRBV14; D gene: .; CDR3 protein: CASSPPGRRVIGSSGANVLTF; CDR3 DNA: TGTGCCAGCAGCCCCCCAGGCAGACGCGTGATTGGAAGCTCTGGGGCCAACGTCCTGACTTTC
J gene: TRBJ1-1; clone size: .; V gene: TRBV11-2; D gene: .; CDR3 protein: CASSLRRGSAEAFF; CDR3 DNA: TGTGCCAGCAGCTTACGGCGGGGTTCGGCTGAAGCTTTCTTT
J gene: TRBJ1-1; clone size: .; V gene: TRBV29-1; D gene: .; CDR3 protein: CSVDPGDTEAFF; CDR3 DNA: TGCAGCGTTGATCCAGGGGACACTGAAGCTTTCTTT
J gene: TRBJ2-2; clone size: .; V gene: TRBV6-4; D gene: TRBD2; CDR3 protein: CASSDSKRGEAGELFF; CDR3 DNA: TGTGCCAGCAGTGACTCGAAGCGGGGGGAGGCCGGGGAGCTGTTTTTT
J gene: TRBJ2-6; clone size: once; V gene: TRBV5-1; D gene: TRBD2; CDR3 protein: CASSLWLAGYGANVLTF; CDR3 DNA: TGCGCCAGCAGCTTGTGGTTAGCGGGGTATGGGGCCAACGTCCTGACTTTC
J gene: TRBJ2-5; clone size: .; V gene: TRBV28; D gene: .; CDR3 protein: CASRLGAGETQYF; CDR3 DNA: TGTGCCAGCCGGTTGGGGGCCGGTGAGACCCAGTACTTC
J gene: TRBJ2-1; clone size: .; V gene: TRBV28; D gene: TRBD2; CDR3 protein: CASSSLAGVYNEQFF; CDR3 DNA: TGTGCCAGCAGTTCCCTAGCGGGAGTCTACAATGAGCAGTTCTTC
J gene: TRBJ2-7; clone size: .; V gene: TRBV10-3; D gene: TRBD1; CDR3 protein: CAIRMDRGYEQYF; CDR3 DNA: TGTGCCATCAGAATGGACAGGGGCTACGAGCAGTACTTC
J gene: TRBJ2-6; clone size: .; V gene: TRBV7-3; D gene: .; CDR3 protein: CASSTGVYSGANVLTF; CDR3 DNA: TGTGCCAGCAGCACCGGGGTATACTCTGGGGCCAACGTCCTGACTTTC
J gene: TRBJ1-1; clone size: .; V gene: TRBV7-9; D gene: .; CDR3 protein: CASSPTNRATEAFF; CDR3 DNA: TGTGCCAGCAGCCCGACGAACAGGGCCACTGAAGCTTTCTTT
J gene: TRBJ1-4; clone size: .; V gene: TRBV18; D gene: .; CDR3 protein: CASSPPGRQGEKLFF; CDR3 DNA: TGTGCCAGCTCACCACCTGGGAGACAAGGTGAAAAACTGTTTTTT
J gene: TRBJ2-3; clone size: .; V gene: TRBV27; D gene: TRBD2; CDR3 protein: CASTWRGSSTDTQYF; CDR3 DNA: TGTGCCAGCACTTGGCGGGGGAGTAGCACAGATACGCAGTATTTT
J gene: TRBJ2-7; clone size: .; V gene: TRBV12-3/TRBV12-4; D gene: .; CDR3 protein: CASSNTYEQYF; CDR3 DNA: TGTGCCAGCAGTAACACGTACGAGCAGTACTTC
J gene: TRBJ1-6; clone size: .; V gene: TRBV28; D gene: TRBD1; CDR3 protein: CASSLPLRQDRNSPLHF; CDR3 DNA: TGTGCCAGCAGCCTCCCCTTACGACAGGACAGGAATTCACCCCTCCACTTT
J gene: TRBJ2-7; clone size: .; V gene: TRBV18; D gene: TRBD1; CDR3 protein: CASSLTDRAYEQYF; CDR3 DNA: TGTGCCAGCTCACTAACGGACAGGGCCTACGAGCAGTACTTC
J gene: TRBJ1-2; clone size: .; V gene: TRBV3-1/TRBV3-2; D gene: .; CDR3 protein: CASSRRQPNYGYTF; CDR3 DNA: TGTGCCAGCAGCCGACGACAGCCTAACTATGGCTACACCTTC
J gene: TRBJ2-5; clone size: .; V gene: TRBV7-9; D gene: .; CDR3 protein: CAIQGQTQETQYF; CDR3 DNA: TGTGCCATCCAAGGACAGACCCAAGAGACCCAGTACTTC
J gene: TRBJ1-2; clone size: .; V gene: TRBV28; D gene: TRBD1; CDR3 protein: CASGPGTGVGYTF; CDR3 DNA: TGTGCCAGCGGTCCCGGGACAGGGGTTGGCTACACCTTC
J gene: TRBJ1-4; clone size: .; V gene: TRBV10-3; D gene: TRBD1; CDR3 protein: CAARTGVNEKLFF; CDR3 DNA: TGTGCCGCCAGGACAGGGGTTAATGAAAAACTGTTTTTT
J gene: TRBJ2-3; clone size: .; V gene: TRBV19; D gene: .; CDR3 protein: CASSIVRSTDTQYF; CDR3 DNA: TGTGCCAGTAGTATAGTTCGTAGCACAGATACGCAGTATTTT
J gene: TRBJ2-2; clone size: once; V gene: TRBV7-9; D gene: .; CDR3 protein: CASLQRDFPGELFF; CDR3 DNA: TGTGCCAGCCTACAAAGGGACTTTCCCGGGGAGCTGTTTTTT
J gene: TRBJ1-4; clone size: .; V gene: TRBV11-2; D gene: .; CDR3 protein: CASSLDWGGNEKLFF; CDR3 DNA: TGTGCCAGCAGCTTAGACTGGGGGGGAAATGAAAAACTGTTTTTT
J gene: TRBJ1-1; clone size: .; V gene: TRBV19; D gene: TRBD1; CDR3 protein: CASSWGTGVAFF; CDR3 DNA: TGTGCCAGTAGTTGGGGAACAGGGGTAGCTTTCTTT